What follows describes a single T cell receptor beta chain. No antigen is known for it. PCR primers comprised 60 Vbeta and 13 Jbeta primers. Sequencing was performed with immunoSEQ multiplex PCR; in TCRdb, only in-frame clones are kept and a portion is missing. The sample yields 110,000 to 150,000 clones, around three quarters seen once. This record belongs to a study of cytomegalovirus exposure and HLA in healthy donors. Broader study findings: Earlier analysis looked at TCR beta V segments, and most were productive about 90% or about 30% of the time.

The CDR3 is 16 amino acids. V was shortened by 3 bases and J by 7 bases, with 21 bases between the two germline ends. The germline V gene has CDR1 KGHSH and CDR2 LQKENI. The sequence came from a young woman in good health and CMV-seropositive. Sequenced input: PBMCs. The chain recombines TRBV18 with TRBJ2-5; possibly TRBD2 for D (7 bases). CDR3 sequence: CASSPGGGDVLRTQYF. CDR3 bases: TGTGCCAGCTCACCCGGAGGGGGGGACGTTCTTCGGACCCAGTACTTC. The entire variable domain, with the rest obtained from reference TRBV18 and TRBJ2-5, is as follows: NAGVMQNPRHLVRRRGQEARLRCSPMKGHSHVYWYRQLPEEGLKFMVYLQKENIIDESGMPKERFSAEFPKEGPSILRIQQVVRGDSAAYFCASSPGGGDVLRTQYFGPGTRLLVL.